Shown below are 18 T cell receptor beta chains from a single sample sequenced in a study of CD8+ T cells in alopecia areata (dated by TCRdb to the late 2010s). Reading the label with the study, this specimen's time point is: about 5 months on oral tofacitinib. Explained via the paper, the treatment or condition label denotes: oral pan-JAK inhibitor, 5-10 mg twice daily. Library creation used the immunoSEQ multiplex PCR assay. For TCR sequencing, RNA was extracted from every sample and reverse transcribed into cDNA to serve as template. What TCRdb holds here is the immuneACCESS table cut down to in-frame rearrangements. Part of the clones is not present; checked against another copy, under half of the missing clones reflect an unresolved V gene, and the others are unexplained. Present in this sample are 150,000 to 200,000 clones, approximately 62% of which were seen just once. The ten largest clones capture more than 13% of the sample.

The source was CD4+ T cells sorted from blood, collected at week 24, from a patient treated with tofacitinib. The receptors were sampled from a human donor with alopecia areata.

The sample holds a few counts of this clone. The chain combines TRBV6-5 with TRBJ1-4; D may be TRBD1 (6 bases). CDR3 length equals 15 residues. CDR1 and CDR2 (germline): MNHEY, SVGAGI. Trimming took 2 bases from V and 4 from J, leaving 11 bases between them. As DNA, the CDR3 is TGTGCCAGCAGTTACGGAAAGGGACATAATGAAAAACTGTTTTTT. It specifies CASSYGKGHNEKLFF.

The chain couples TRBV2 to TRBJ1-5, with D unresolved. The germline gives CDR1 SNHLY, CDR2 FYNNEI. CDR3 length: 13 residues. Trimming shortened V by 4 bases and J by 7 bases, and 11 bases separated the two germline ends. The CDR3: CASSAEVGQPQHF. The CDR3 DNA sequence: TGTGCCAGCAGTGCAGAAGTTGGCCAGCCCCAGCATTTT.

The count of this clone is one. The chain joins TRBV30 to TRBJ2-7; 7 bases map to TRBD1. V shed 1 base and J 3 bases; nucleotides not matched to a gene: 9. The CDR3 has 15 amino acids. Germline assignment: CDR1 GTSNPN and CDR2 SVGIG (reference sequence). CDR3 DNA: TGTGCCTGGAGTGCCGGGACAGACATTCTCTACGAGCAGTACTTC. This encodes CAWSAGTDILYEQYF.

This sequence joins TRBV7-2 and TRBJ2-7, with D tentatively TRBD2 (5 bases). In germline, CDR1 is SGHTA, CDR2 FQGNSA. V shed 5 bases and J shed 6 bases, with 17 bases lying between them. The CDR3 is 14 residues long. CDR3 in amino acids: CASSLEGWGFEQYF. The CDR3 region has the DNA TGTGCCAGCAGCCTTGAGGGCTGGGGTTTCGAGCAGTACTTC.

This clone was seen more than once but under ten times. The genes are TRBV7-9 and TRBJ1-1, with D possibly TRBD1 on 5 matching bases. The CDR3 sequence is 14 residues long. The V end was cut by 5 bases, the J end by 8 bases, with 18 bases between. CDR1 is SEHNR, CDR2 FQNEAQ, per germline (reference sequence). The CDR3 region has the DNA TGTGCCAGCAGCCGCTTGGGCGACAGTCCGGAAGCTTTCTTT. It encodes CASSRLGDSPEAFF. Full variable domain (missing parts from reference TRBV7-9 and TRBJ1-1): DTGVSQNPRHKITKRGQNVTFRCDPISEHNRLYWYRQTLGQGPEFLTYFQNEAQLEKSRLLSDRFSAERPKGSFSTLEIQRTEQGDSAMYLCASSRLGDSPEAFFGQGTRLTVV.

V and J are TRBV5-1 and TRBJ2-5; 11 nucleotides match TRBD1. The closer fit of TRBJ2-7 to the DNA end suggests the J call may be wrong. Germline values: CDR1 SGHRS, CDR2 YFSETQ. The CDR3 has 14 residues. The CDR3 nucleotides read TGCGCCAGCAGCCACGGGACAGGGGGTTACGAGCAGTACTTC. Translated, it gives CASSHGTGGYEQYF.

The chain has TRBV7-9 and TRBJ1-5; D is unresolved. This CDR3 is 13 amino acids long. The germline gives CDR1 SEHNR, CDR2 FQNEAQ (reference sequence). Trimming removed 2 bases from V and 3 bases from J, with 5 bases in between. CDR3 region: CASSLSHNQPQHF. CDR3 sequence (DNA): TGTGCCAGCAGCTTATCCCACAATCAGCCCCAGCATTTT. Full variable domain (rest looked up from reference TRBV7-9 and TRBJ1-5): DTGVSQNPRHKITKRGQNVTFRCDPISEHNRLYWYRQTLGQGPEFLTYFQNEAQLEKSRLLSDRFSAERPKGSFSTLEIQRTEQGDSAMYLCASSLSHNQPQHFGDGTRLSIL.

CDR3 coding DNA: TGTGCCAGCAGCGTAGCGGGGGGACTTAGCACAGATACGCAGTATTTT. Amino acid sequence: CASSVAGGLSTDTQYF. The V gene is TRBV9, the J gene TRBJ2-3, with 7 nucleotides matching TRBD2. CDR3 size: 16 residues. J lost 0 bases, V lost 0 bases, and 4 bases had no gene match. Germline V CDR1 and CDR2: SGDLS, YYNGEE. Drawing the rest from reference TRBV9 and TRBJ2-3, the complete variable domain is DSGVTQTPKHLITATGQRVTLRCSPRSGDLSVYWYQQSLDQGLQFLIQYYNGEERAKGNILERFSAQQFPDLHSELNLSSLELGDSALYFCASSVAGGLSTDTQYFGPGTRLTVL.

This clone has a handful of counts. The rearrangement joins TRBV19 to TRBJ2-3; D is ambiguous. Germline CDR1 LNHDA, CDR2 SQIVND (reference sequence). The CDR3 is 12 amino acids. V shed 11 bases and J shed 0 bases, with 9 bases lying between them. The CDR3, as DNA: TGTGCCTCCGGCGCTAGCACAGATACGCAGTATTTT. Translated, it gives CASGASTDTQYF.

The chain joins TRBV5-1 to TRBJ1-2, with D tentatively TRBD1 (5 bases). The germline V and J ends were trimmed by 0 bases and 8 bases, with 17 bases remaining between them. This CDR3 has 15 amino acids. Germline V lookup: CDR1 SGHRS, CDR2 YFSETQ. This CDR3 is CASSLERQPGGGYTF. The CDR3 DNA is TGCGCCAGCAGCTTGGAGCGACAGCCCGGAGGGGGCTACACCTTC.

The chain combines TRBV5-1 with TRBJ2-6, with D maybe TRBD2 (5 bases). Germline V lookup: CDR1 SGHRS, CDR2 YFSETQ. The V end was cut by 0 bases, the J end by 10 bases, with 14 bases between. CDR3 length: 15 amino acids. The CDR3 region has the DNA TGCGCCAGCAGCTTGGACGGGATGAGTAGTAACGTCCTGACTTTC. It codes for CASSLDGMSSNVLTF.

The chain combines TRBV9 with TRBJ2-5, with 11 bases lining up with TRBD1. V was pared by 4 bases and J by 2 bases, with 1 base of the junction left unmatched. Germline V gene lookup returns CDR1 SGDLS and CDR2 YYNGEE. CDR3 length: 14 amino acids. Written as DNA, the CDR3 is TGTGCCAGCAGCCGGGACAGGGGGCAAGAGACCCAGTACTTC. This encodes CASSRDRGQETQYF.

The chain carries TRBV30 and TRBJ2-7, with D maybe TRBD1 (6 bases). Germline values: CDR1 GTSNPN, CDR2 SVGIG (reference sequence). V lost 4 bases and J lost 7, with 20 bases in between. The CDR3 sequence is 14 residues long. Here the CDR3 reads CAWKNRALLGEQYF. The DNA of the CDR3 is TGTGCCTGGAAGAACAGGGCTCTTCTTGGTGAGCAGTACTTC.

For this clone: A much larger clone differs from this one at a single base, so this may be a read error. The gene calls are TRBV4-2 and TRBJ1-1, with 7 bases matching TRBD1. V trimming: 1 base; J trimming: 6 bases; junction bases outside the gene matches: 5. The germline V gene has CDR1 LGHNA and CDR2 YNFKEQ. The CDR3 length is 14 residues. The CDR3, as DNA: TGTGCCAGCAGCCAAGGACAGGGATGGGCTGAAGCTTTCTTT. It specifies CASSQGQGWAEAFF.

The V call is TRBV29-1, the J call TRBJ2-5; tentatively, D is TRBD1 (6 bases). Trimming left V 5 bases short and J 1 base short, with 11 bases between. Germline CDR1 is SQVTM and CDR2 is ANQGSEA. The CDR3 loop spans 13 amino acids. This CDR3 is CSVSRTVQETQYF. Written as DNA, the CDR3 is TGCAGCGTTTCTCGGACAGTCCAAGAGACCCAGTACTTC.

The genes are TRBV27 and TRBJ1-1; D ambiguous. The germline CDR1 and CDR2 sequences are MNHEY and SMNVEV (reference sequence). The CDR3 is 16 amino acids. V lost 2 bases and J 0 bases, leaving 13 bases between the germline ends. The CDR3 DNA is TGTGCCAGCAGTTTAAGCCCCGTTTCGATGAACACTGAAGCTTTCTTT. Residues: CASSLSPVSMNTEAFF.

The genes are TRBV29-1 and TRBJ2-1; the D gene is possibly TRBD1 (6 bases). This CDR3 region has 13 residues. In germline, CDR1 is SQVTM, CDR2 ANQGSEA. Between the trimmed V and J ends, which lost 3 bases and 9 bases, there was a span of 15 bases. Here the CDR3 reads CSVDLSGVSEQFF. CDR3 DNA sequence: TGCAGCGTTGATCTCTCAGGGGTGAGTGAGCAGTTCTTC.

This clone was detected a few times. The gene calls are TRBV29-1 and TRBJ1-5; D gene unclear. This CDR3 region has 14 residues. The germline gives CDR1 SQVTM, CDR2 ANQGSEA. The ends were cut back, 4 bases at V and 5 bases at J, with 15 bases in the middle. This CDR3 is CSVASTIGDQPQHF. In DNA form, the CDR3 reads TGCAGCGTTGCATCGACAATTGGGGATCAGCCCCAGCATTTT.